Listed below are T cell receptor beta chains from one sample, sequenced in a study of cytomegalovirus exposure and HLA in healthy donors. Sequencing was performed with immunoSEQ multiplex PCR; in TCRdb, only in-frame clones are kept and a portion is missing. In the table there are roughly 150,000 clones, approximately 78% of which are singletons. Source material: PBMCs. Receptor source: a woman aged 40-49 years in good health and CMV-seropositive. Each CDR3 is given without its conserved first and last residue.

j_gene,v_gene,CDR3aa
TRBJ2-5,TRBV28,ASSLVGQGEGYQETQY
TRBJ2-3,TRBV10-3,AISAEGSGRSDTQY
TRBJ2-2,TRBV9,ASSGRDSANTGELF
TRBJ1-1,TRBV5-4,ASSPGDRLNTEAF
TRBJ2-7,TRBV6-5,ASSGSSGLYEQY
TRBJ1-1,TRBV5-1,ASSPDRGGLTEAF
TRBJ2-7,TRBV5-5,ASSFGQASYEQY
TRBJ1-1,TRBV19,ASSPRPAGNTEAF
TRBJ1-5,TRBV11-2,ASSLGQGAPGNQPQH
TRBJ2-3,TRBV9,ASSTTRGGRADTQY